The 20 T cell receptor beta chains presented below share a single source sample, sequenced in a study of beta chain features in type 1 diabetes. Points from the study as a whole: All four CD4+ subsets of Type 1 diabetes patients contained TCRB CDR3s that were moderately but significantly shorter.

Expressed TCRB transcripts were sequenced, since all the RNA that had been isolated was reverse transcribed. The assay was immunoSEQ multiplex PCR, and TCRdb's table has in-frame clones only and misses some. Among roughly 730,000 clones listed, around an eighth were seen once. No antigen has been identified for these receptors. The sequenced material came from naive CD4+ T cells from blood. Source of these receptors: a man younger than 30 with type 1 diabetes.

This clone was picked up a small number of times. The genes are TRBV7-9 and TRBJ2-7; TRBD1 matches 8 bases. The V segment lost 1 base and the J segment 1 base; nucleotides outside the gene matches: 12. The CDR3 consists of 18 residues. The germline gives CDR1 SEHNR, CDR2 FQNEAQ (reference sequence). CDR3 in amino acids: CASSLGARGPPWSYEQYF. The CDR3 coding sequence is TGTGCCAGCAGCTTAGGGGCCAGGGGGCCCCCTTGGTCCTACGAGCAGTACTTC.

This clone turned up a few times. The CDR3 nucleotides read TGTGCCATCAGTGAGTCTGGGTCGGGTAATCAGCCCCAGCATTTT. Its protein product is CAISESGSGNQPQHF. The chain combines TRBV10-3 with TRBJ1-5; D is unclear. The CDR3 covers 15 residues. V was clipped by 0 bases and J by 4 bases, with 10 bases between them. CDR1 ENHRY and CDR2 SYGVKD come from the germline V gene.

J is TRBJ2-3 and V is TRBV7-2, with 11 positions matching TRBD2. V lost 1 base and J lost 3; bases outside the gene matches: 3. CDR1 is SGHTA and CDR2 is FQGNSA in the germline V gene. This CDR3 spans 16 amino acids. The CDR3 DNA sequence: TGTGCCAGCAGCTTAGTAGCGGGGGGGCGGACAGATACGCAGTATTTT. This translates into CASSLVAGGRTDTQYF.

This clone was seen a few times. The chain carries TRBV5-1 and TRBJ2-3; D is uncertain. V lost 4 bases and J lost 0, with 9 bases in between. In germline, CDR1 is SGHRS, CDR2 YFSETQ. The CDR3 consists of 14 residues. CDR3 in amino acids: CASSNGDSTDTQYF. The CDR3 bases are TGCGCCAGCAGCAACGGAGATAGCACAGATACGCAGTATTTT.

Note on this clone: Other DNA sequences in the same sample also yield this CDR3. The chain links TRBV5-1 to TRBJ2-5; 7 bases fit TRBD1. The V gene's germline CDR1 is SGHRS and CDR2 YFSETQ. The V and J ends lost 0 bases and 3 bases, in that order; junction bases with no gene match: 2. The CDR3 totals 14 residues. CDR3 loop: CASSLGQGEETQYF. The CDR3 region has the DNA TGCGCCAGCAGCTTGGGACAGGGTGAAGAGACCCAGTACTTC.

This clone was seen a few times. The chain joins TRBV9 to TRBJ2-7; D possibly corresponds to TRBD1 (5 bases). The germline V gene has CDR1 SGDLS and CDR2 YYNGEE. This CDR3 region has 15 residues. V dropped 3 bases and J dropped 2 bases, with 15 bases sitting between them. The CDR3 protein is CASSAGSAGTYEQYF. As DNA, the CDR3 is TGTGCCAGCAGCGCCGGTTCGGCAGGGACCTACGAGCAGTACTTC.

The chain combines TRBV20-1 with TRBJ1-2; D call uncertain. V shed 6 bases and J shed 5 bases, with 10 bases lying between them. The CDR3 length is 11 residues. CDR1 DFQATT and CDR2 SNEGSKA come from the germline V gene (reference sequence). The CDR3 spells CSAPNPYGYTF. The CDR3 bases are TGCAGTGCCCCGAACCCTTATGGCTACACCTTC.

The CDR3 region has the DNA TGTGCCAGCAAAGGGCGGGCAATGGGTCGTTACAATGAGCAGTTCTTC. It is translated as CASKGRAMGRYNEQFF. The rearrangement joins TRBV28 to TRBJ2-1, with D possibly matching TRBD2 (5 bases). Germline V gene sequence: CDR1 MDHEN, CDR2 SYDVKM. The CDR3 is 16 residues long. The ends were cut back, 7 bases at V and 4 bases at J, with 20 bases in the middle.

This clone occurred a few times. The CDR3 DNA sequence: TGTGCCAGTAGTATAGCGGGGGGAAGGCCCAATGAGCAGTTCTTC. Its protein is CASSIAGGRPNEQFF. This chain connects TRBV19 to TRBJ2-1; the match to TRBD2 covers 7 bases. This CDR3 has 15 residues. The germline gives CDR1 LNHDA, CDR2 SQIVND (reference sequence). The V gene end was trimmed by 1 base and the J gene end by 6 bases; junction bases not matched to a gene: 6.

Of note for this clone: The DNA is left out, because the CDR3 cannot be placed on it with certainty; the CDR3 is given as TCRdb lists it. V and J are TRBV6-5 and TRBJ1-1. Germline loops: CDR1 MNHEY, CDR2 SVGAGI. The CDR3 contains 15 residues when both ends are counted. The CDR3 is CASSSSTADATEAFF.

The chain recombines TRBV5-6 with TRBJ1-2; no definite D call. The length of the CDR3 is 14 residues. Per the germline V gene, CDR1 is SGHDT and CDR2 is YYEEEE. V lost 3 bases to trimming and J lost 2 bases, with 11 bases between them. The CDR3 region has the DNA TGTGCCAGCAGCTCTATGCCAGGAAACTATGGCTACACCTTC. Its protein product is CASSSMPGNYGYTF.

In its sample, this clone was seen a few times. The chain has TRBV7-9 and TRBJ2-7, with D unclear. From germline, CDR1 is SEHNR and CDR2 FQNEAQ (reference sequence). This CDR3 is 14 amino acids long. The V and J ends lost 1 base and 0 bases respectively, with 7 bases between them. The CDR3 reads CASSLDYISYEQYF. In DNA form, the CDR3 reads TGTGCCAGCAGCTTAGACTATATCTCCTACGAGCAGTACTTC.

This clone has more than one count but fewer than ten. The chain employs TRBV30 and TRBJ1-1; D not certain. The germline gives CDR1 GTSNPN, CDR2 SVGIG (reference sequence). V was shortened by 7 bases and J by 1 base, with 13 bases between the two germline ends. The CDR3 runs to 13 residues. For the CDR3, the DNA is TGTGCCTTCCTTGGGTTTGGGAACACTGAAGCTTTCTTT. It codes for CAFLGFGNTEAFF.

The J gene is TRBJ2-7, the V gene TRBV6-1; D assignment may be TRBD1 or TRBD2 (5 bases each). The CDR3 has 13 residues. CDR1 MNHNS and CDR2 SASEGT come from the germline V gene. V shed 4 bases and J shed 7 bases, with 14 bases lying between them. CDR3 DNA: TGTGCCAGCAGTGCTCGGGAATCAGGGGAGCAGTACTTC. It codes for CASSARESGEQYF.

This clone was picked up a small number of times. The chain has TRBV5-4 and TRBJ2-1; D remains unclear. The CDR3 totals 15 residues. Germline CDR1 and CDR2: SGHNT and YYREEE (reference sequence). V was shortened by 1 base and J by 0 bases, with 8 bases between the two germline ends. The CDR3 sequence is CASSLKGSSYNEQFF. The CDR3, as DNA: TGTGCCAGCAGCTTGAAGGGTAGCTCCTACAATGAGCAGTTCTTC.

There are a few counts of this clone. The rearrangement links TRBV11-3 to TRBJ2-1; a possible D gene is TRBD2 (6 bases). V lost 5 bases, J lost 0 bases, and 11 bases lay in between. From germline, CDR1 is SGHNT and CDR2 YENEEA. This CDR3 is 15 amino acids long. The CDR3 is CASSRGSNSYNEQFF. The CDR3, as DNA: TGTGCCAGCAGCCGGGGGTCAAACTCCTACAATGAGCAGTTCTTC.

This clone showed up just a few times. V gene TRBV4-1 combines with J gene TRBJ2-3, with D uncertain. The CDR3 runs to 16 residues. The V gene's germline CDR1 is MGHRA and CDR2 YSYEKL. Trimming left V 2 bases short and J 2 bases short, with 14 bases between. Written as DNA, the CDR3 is TGCGCCAGCAGCCAATTAAGTCGTTTTACCACAGATACGCAGTATTTT. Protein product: CASSQLSRFTTDTQYF.

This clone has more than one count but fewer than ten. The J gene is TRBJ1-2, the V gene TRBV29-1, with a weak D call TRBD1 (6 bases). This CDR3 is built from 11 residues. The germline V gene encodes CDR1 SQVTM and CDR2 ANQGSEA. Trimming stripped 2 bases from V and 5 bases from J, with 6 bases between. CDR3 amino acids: CSVETGYGYTF. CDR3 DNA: TGCAGCGTTGAAACAGGGTATGGCTACACCTTC.

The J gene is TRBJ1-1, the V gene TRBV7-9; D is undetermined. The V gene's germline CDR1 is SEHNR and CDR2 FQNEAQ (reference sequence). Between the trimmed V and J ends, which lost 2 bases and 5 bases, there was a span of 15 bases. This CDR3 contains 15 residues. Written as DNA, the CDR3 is TGTGCCAGCAGCTTAACCGACCCGTGGCTTACTGAAGCTTTCTTT. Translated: CASSLTDPWLTEAFF.

This CDR3 reads CAWSVQGPYLGAPLHF. The CDR3, as DNA: TGTGCCTGGAGTGTACAGGGGCCCTATTTGGGCGCACCCCTCCACTTT. The genes are TRBV30 and TRBJ1-6; 7 positions match TRBD1. J lost 11 bases, V lost 0 bases, and 13 bases had no gene match. The germline CDR1 and CDR2 sequences are GTSNPN and SVGIG (reference sequence). The CDR3 is 16 amino acids.